Listed below are T cell receptor beta chains from one sample, sequenced in a study of response to subunit inactivated influenza vaccine. Via MiXCR, TCRdb re-called the RT-PCR reads, giving one row per CDR3 protein. The sample lists a few hundred thousand distinct CDR3 sequences; about a fifth were seen once. The sequencing used PBMCs from blood, collected around 22 months after vaccination. The origin of the receptors is a man aged 50 to 69 who received an inactivated influenza vaccine. CDR3s include the opening cysteine and the closing phenylalanine or tryptophan. Each record gives: clone size, V gene, J gene, D gene, CDR3 DNA, CDR3 protein. D genes are given only for firm matches. Expanded clones are given a class, and other clones once, few, many or no size at all.

size: NA
V: TRBV6-8
J: TRBJ2-5
D: TRBD2
DNA: TGTGCCAGCAGTTACTCGCTGACTAGCGCTGACCAAGAGACCCAGTACTTC
CDR3: CASSYSLTSADQETQYF

size: NA
V: TRBV28
J: TRBJ2-7
D: NA
DNA: TGTGCCAGTGAAAACCCCGGGACGGATAACTACGAGCAGTACTTC
CDR3: CASENPGTDNYEQYF

size: NA
V: TRBV6-2/TRBV6-3
J: TRBJ2-5
D: NA
DNA: TGTGCCAGCAGCCCGGTGGAAGAGACCCAGTACTTC
CDR3: CASSPVEETQYF

size: many
V: TRBV4-3
J: TRBJ2-2
D: NA
DNA: TGCGCCAGCAGCCAAGATGAGGGCTCCAGGGAGCTGTTTTTT
CDR3: CASSQDEGSRELFF

size: NA
V: TRBV7-8
J: TRBJ2-1
D: NA
DNA: TGTGCCAGCAGCTCGATCGTAGGGAGTAATGAGCAGTTCTTC
CDR3: CASSSIVGSNEQFF

size: NA
V: TRBV4-3
J: TRBJ2-1
D: NA
DNA: TGCGCCAGCAGCCAAGGCCACAATGAGCAGTTCTTC
CDR3: CASSQGHNEQFF

size: NA
V: TRBV6-6
J: TRBJ2-3
D: NA
DNA: TGTGCCAGCAGCCCGTCGGGTGAAAATACGCAGTATTTT
CDR3: CASSPSGENTQYF

size: NA
V: TRBV14
J: TRBJ2-7
D: TRBD1
DNA: TGTGCCAGCAGCCAATACTACGGGACAGAAGCCTACGAGCAGTACTTC
CDR3: CASSQYYGTEAYEQYF

size: NA
V: TRBV4-1
J: TRBJ2-1
D: TRBD2
DNA: TGCGCCAGCGGGGGACTAGCGGGAGTGAATGAGCAGTTCTTC
CDR3: CASGGLAGVNEQFF

size: few
V: TRBV20-1
J: TRBJ1-6
D: NA
DNA: TGCAGTGCTAAGGGGGAGGCCCTCCACTTT
CDR3: CSAKGEALHF

size: NA
V: TRBV15
J: TRBJ2-1
D: TRBD2
DNA: TGTGCCACCAGCGGGCTTAGCGGGGGGACATCCTACAATGAGCAGTTCTTC
CDR3: CATSGLSGGTSYNEQFF